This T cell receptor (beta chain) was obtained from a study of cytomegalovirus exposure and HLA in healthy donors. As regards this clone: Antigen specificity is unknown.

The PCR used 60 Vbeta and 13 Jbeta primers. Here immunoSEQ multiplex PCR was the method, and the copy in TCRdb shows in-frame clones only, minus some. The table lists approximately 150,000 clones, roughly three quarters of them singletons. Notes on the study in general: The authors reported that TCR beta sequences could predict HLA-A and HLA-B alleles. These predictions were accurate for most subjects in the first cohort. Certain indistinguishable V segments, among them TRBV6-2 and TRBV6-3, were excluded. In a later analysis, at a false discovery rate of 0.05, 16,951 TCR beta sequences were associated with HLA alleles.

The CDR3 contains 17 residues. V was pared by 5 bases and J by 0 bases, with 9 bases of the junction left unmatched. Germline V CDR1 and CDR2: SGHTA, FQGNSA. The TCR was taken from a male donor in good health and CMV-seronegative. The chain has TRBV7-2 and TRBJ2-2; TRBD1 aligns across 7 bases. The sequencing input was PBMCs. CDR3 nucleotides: TGTGCCAGCAGCCACCCGGACAGGTCAGCGAACACCGGGGAGCTGTTTTTT. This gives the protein CASSHPDRSANTGELFF.